This T cell receptor (beta chain) is from a study of shared clonotypes between healthy human individuals (TCRdb year 2020). Study-wide context: A few men and two women, aged 18 to 49 years, made up the cohort. To estimate repertoire size and how much clonotype sharing occurs between individuals, the study deeply sequenced the blood TCR repertoires of several healthy adults. Libraries were prepared and TCR repertoires were sequenced by different laboratories using diverse techniques, in order to increase sequencing depth and limit assay-specific biases. For each donor, CD4 naive and CD4 memory were each given three plates, CD8 naive was given two plates, and CD8 memory was given one plate. Each donor's leukapheresis produced roughly between about 0.8 and 8.9 billion PBMCs.

Broad study findings and their caveats: The genetic and exposure-history diversity represented was limited by the small number of donors. Pairwise subsampling led to the expectation that sequencing depth would affect the degree of clonotype sharing among donors. Higher generation probabilities were observed for clonotypes shared by all four sorted-subset donors than for non-shared clonotypes. Across a few donors, 4.5% to 6.5% of naive CD4, around 3.5% of naive CD8, under 2.5% of memory CD4, and 0.4% of memory CD8 clonotypes were shared. Even with the large sequencing depth, rarefaction of the sorted-subset datasets indicated that sequencing was incomplete. Naive subsets generally had larger estimated clonotype richness than memory subsets did. Sampling was restricted to blood, and TCR repertoires in tissue are likely to differ from TCR repertoires in blood.

The donors were healthy, HIV-negative adults who had no recently reported acute infections or vaccinations. Every donor was a Caucasian adult living in Nashville, Tennessee, USA. CD4+ T cells were enriched through magnetic negative selection, after which naive cells were positively selected on CD45RA and the remaining negative fraction served as the memory subset. After blood collection by leukapheresis, PBMCs were isolated using Ficoll-Histopaque density gradient centrifugation and then cryopreserved in the vapor phase of liquid nitrogen. Purity and quantity of every magnetically sorted T cell population were checked by analytical flow cytometry. From each sorted fraction, genomic DNA was isolated and quantified by UV absorbance on a Nanodrop 2000c. The CDR3 numbers 13 residues from cysteine through phenylalanine. Here the CDR3 DNA is all that survives: 39 bases in frame from base 1. From the germline V gene, CDR1 is ENHRY and CDR2 is SYGVKD. The germline ends are 11 bases apart after V is trimmed by 10 bases and J by 1 base.

As to this clone: Its cognate antigen has yet to be identified. No much larger clone is present one base from it, and per-base qualities are unavailable.

TCR CDR3 regions were amplified from genomic DNA by multiplex PCR using the deep immunoSEQ assay. Genomic DNA extracted from each cell subset was distributed evenly over all wells of several immunoSEQ 96-well plates, and each plate served as one replicate. For sorted subsets, roughly 0.2 ug genomic DNA, equal to 30,000 or so T cell genomes, was loaded into each replicate PCR. Purified libraries were measured with a Qubit 3.0 fluorometer, size-checked on a Bioanalyzer 2100, and measured again with the KAPA Library Quantification kit. Each immunoSEQ 96-well plate was sequenced on its own single-read 150-cycle Illumina NextSeq 550 flow cell. The authors' pipeline ran thus. Because only junctional sequences without quality scores were contained in the immunoSEQ output, filtering matching that applied to full-length reads could not be performed. To assign V/J genes and CDR3, sequences were annotated against IMGT germline references using PyIR, a Python wrapper for IgBLAST v1.9. Any read was removed if the V/J assignment was weak (E-value above 1e-6), the CDR3 was missing, or the read contained stop codons, out-of-frame junctions, or ambiguous translated residues. A V3J clonotype was defined by an identical inferred V gene, J gene, and CDR3 amino acid sequence. To compute the percentage overlap between repertoires, the number of shared unique clonotypes was divided by the size of the smaller repertoire. RTK rarefaction, the Chao1 estimator, and Recon v2.1 estimates of unobserved clonotypes were used to assess repertoire richness. OLGA was used to compute generation probabilities for all TCRbeta clonotypes that the gDNA method yielded from a handful of donors. TCRdb obtained this table from immuneACCESS and retained in-frame rearrangements with V and J assigned. These tables miss some clones; where compared with another copy, unresolved V genes account for less than half of the shortfall, and the remainder is unexplained. That table furnishes V, J and clone size, whereas the DNA furnished D and trimming. This sample lists about 1.1 million clones; 70% to 85% were detected once. The ten top clones hold roughly 0.82% of the sample.

The chain joins TRBV10-3 to TRBJ1-5; a weak D assignment points to TRBD1 (6 bases agree). This TCR was sampled from a man aged 18-30 years in good health. Some clones in this sample may be carry-over from other donors' samples. Sequencing was done on a sample of memory CD4+ T cells from PBMCs. Taken with the paper, the label for cell subset or site translates to: CD45RA-negative fraction. The DNA sequence is TGTGCCACCAGCAGGGGAAGCAATCAGCCCCAGCATTTT. The resulting protein is CATSRGSNQPQHF.